This T cell receptor (beta chain) was recovered during a study of blood T cell repertoires in COVID-19. About the research overall: The United States, Italy and Spain were the sources of the acute and convalescent COVID-19 samples. PBMCs, B-cell-depleted T cells, or T cells provided the cDNA or gDNA that made up the material.

A Seattle source enrolled patients during active infection and followed them longitudinally. The CDR3 length is 16 residues. Germline lookup yields CDR1 SGHRS and CDR2 YFSETQ. V was trimmed by 0 bases and J by 1 base, leaving 11 bases between them. Under the authors' procedure: The assay estimated nucleated cells by amplifying reference gene primers. TCRdb's copy holds only in-frame clones and misses some; the assay was immunoSEQ multiplex PCR. D and trimming come from the DNA, and the V and J calls and clone size come from that table. Of about 180,000 clones in the sample, around 85% were seen once. The receptor comes from a person aged 70 to 85 with COVID-19, enrolled during active disease. The sequenced sample consisted of peripheral blood. The rearrangement joins TRBV5-1 to TRBJ2-4; TRBD1 is a possible D gene (6 bases). This chain's CDR3 is CASSLVGGLAKNIQYF. CDR3 in DNA: TGCGCCAGCAGCTTGGTTGGGGGCCTGGCCAAAAACATTCAGTACTTC.